Listed below are T cell receptor beta chains from one sample, sequenced in a study of radiotherapy plus CTLA-4 blockade in lung cancer. The table came from immunoSEQ multiplex PCR; TCRdb's copy has only in-frame clones and leaves some out. The sample records over 75,000 clones, over 80% being singletons. The material sequenced was peripheral blood, taken from a patient treated with radiotherapy plus ipilimumab. The receptors were gathered from a human donor with non-small cell lung cancer who had stable disease on radiotherapy plus ipilimumab. Both conserved end residues are part of each CDR3.

V gene	J gene	CDR3 protein
TRBV18	TRBJ2-3	CASSPPGRLITDTQYF
TRBV7-9	TRBJ1-2	CASSLGPWRYGYTF
TRBV6-6	TRBJ2-1	CASMGGGADEQFF
TRBV19	TRBJ1-2	CASRTGTYGYTF
TRBV28	TRBJ1-1	CASSFETNTEAFF
TRBV11-3	TRBJ2-3	CASSRLAGGYTDTQYF
TRBV9	TRBJ2-2	CASSVLQGAGGELFF
TRBV11-2	TRBJ1-6	CASSLSPPAAYSPLHF
TRBV18	TRBJ2-7	CASSSGGYEQYF
TRBV28	TRBJ2-7	CASSLTPYEQYF
TRBV30	TRBJ2-7	CAWSPGQGHYEQYF
TRBV7-6	TRBJ2-1	CASSMQLNEQFF
TRBV28	TRBJ1-2	CASSPGLNNYGYTF
TRBV7-9	TRBJ2-3	CASSLVRLAGGPGTDTQYF
TRBV5-1	TRBJ1-5	CASSPLAGGINQPQHF
TRBV10-3	TRBJ2-1	CAISEHLGEQFF
TRBV28	TRBJ2-3	CASSLSDTQYF
TRBV7-3	TRBJ2-2	CASSLKNTGELFF
TRBV30	TRBJ1-5	CAWTRTGASNQPQHF
TRBV21-1	TRBJ2-7	CASSNLGGTSAYEQYF
TRBV5-1	TRBJ2-3	CASSLQGTDTQYF
TRBV28	TRBJ1-4	CASKDSSGEKLFF
TRBV6-5	TRBJ2-3	CASSLAYTQYF
TRBV7-9	TRBJ1-2	CASSLSGDRESHGYTF
TRBV30	TRBJ2-3	CAWSVRTSGTDTQYF
TRBV5-4	TRBJ2-7	CASSPGLAGLYEQYF
TRBV6-5	TRBJ1-1	CASSKTDLTGAFF
TRBV28	TRBJ1-1	CASRVGSTEAFF
TRBV11-1	TRBJ1-4	CASSLGQYNEKLFF
TRBV28	TRBJ1-4	CASRRDFSTNEKLFF
TRBV7-9	TRBJ1-4	CASSSSGRNEKLFF
TRBV7-3	TRBJ2-3	CASSLEAAGGSTDTQYF
TRBV10-1	TRBJ2-1	CASSQGLAGGEQFF
TRBV28	TRBJ1-5	CASRTGRGVQPQHF
TRBV2	TRBJ2-2	CASTFEWGTGELFF
TRBV7-3	TRBJ2-6	CASSPTGGGANVLTF
TRBV5-4	TRBJ2-1	CASSLRGSGNEQFF
TRBV28	TRBJ1-2	CASSFRSGLAGYTF
TRBV5-1	TRBJ1-1	CASSSGVRAGDTEAFF
TRBV19	TRBJ1-2	CASSIGGGLKASGYTF
TRBV18	TRBJ2-3	CASSPFVREDTDTQYF
TRBV7-3	TRBJ1-1	CASSLNQGSTEAFF
TRBV27	TRBJ2-7	CASSLSVTESYEQYF
TRBV5-8	TRBJ2-1	CASSLSSEQFF
TRBV30	TRBJ2-5	CAWSTTSGREETQYF
TRBV11-2	TRBJ1-6	CASSLARASPISPLHF